These 29 T cell receptor beta chains came from one sample sequenced in a study of blood T cell repertoires in COVID-19. Generated by immunoSEQ multiplex PCR, the TCRdb table keeps only in-frame clones and is missing some. The sample carries some 250,000 clones, about 80% recorded once. Input material: peripheral blood. The receptors originated from a woman aged 80 or over with acute or convalescent COVID-19.

On this clone: This specimen includes other DNA sequences encoding the same CDR3. The chain links TRBV5-1 to TRBJ2-1; TRBD1 matches 10 bases. CDR3 length: 13 residues. From germline, CDR1 is SGHRS and CDR2 YFSETQ. V shed 4 bases and J 7 bases; nucleotides not matched to a gene: 2. Written as DNA, the CDR3 is TGCGCCAGCAGCACGGGACAGGGGAATGAGCAGTTCTTC. Amino acid sequence: CASSTGQGNEQFF.

The chain links TRBV6-6 to TRBJ2-5, with 10 bases lining up with TRBD1. Germline CDR1 MNHNY, CDR2 SVGAGI (reference sequence). This CDR3 comprises 15 residues. The junction had 7 bases not matched to a gene; V was cut back by 5 bases and J by 4 bases. CDR3 region: CASSRQTGGVETQYF. As DNA, the CDR3 is TGTGCCAGCAGTAGACAGACAGGGGGCGTAGAGACCCAGTACTTC.

CDR3 bases: TGTGCCAGCAGCCCCGGGGGGACCGGGAGTTCACCCCTCCACTTT. This translates into CASSPGGTGSSPLHF. The chain is built from TRBV3-1 (or the pseudogene TRBV3-2) and TRBJ1-6, with a possible D match to TRBD1 (5 bases). Germline CDR1 and CDR2: LGHDT and YNNKEL (reference sequence). With 4 bases removed from V and 9 bases from J, the gap between germline ends came to 16 bases. This CDR3 contains 15 residues.

A single count supports this clone. The rearrangement uses TRBV12-5 and TRBJ1-1; D unresolved. The CDR3 is 14 residues long. With 7 bases removed from V and 1 base from J, the gap between germline ends came to 13 bases. CDR1 is LGHNT and CDR2 is FRNRAP in the germline V gene. CDR3: CASARSFRNTEAFF. The CDR3 coding sequence is TGTGCTAGTGCCCGGTCCTTTAGGAACACTGAAGCTTTCTTT. The whole variable domain, filled in from reference TRBV12-5 and TRBJ1-1, reads DARVTQTPRHKVTEMGQEVTMRCQPILGHNTVFWYRQTMMQGLELLAYFRNRAPLDDSGMPKDRFSAEMPDATLATLKIQPSEPRDSAVYFCASARSFRNTEAFFGQGTRLTVV.

The chain recombines TRBV5-5 with TRBJ2-7; 15 nucleotides align to TRBD2. Germline CDR1 SGHKS, CDR2 YYEKEE (reference sequence). This CDR3 region has 16 residues. The J segment lost 3 bases and the V segment lost 6 bases, leaving 7 bases of the junction unmatched. The CDR3 spells CASTVGLAGGIYEQYF. For the CDR3, the DNA is TGTGCCAGCACGGTTGGACTAGCGGGGGGGATCTACGAGCAGTACTTC.

The V gene is TRBV4-1, the J gene TRBJ2-5; the match to TRBD2 covers 11 bases. The length of the CDR3 is 14 residues. V shed 4 bases, J shed 10 bases, and the junction held 8 bases outside the gene matches. CDR1 is MGHRA and CDR2 is YSYEKL in the germline V gene. The CDR3 DNA follows: TGCGCCAGCAGCCGGACTAGCGGGTATGAACGCCAGTACTTC. Protein sequence: CASSRTSGYERQYF.

The chain joins TRBV5-1 to TRBJ2-4, with 7 nucleotides matching TRBD1. The germline gives CDR1 SGHRS, CDR2 YFSETQ. The CDR3 spans 16 residues. V lost 0 bases, J lost 0 bases, and 3 bases stayed unmatched. This chain's CDR3 is CASSLGTGEAKNIQYF. Written as DNA, the CDR3 is TGCGCCAGCAGCTTGGGTACAGGGGAAGCCAAAAACATTCAGTACTTC. Supplemented by reference TRBV5-1 and TRBJ2-4, the full variable domain reads KAGVTQTPRYLIKTRGQQVTLSCSPISGHRSVSWYQQTPGQGLQFLFEYFSETQRNKGNFPGRFSGRQFSNSRSEMNVSTLELGDSALYLCASSLGTGEAKNIQYFGAGTRLSVL.

The rearrangement uses TRBV10-3 and TRBJ2-7; TRBD2 matches 7 bases. V was pared by 10 bases and J by 5 bases, with 5 bases of the junction left unmatched. This CDR3 region has 11 residues. CDR1 ENHRY and CDR2 SYGVKD come from the germline V gene. DNA of the CDR3: TGTGCCACTGGGGAGGGAAACGAGCAGTACTTC. Translating gives CATGEGNEQYF.

This clone has just a few counts. The rearrangement joins TRBV19 to TRBJ2-2, with 9 bases that match TRBD1. The CDR3 has 16 residues. The V and J ends lost 6 bases and 3 bases, in that order; junction bases with no gene match: 8. Germline-derived CDR1 and CDR2 are LNHDA and SQIVND (reference sequence). The CDR3 loop is CASRKRRDRDTGELFF. The CDR3 bases are TGTGCCAGTAGAAAACGCCGGGACAGGGACACCGGGGAGCTGTTTTTT.

This clone turned up a few times. The chain employs TRBV5-1 and TRBJ1-4; D is possibly TRBD1 (6 bases). The CDR3 runs 16 residues. Germline assignment: CDR1 SGHRS and CDR2 YFSETQ. V was clipped by 0 bases and J by 0 bases, with 9 bases between them. CDR3 sequence (DNA): TGCGCCAGCAGCTTGGGACAGGCAGCAACTAATGAAAAACTGTTTTTT. Protein sequence: CASSLGQAATNEKLFF.

The genes are TRBV5-1 and TRBJ2-7; D perhaps matches TRBD1 (6 bases). Trimming shortened V by 1 base and J by 3 bases, and 8 bases separated the two germline ends. Germline V gene data show CDR1 as SGHRS and CDR2 as YFSETQ. The CDR3 is 13 amino acids. CDR3 nucleotide sequence: TGCGCCAGCAGCTTGACAGGGTTCTACGAGCAGTACTTC. The encoded protein is CASSLTGFYEQYF.

The chain carries TRBV19 and TRBJ1-5; TRBD1 aligns across 8 bases. The V gene's germline CDR1 is LNHDA and CDR2 SQIVND (reference sequence). With 7 bases clipped from V and 4 bases from J, the junction kept 6 bases outside the gene matches. This CDR3 spans 14 amino acids. This CDR3 reads CASTPDRGNQPQHF. Written as DNA, the CDR3 is TGTGCCAGTACCCCCGACAGGGGAAATCAGCCCCAGCATTTT.

The V call is TRBV28, the J call TRBJ1-5; weak D call: TRBD1 (6 bases). The CDR3 consists of 15 residues. The germline gives CDR1 MDHEN, CDR2 SYDVKM. V lost 5 bases and J lost 2, with 13 bases in between. The CDR3 spells CASSVQGSGNQPQHF. CDR3 nucleotide sequence: TGTGCCAGCAGTGTACAGGGTAGTGGCAATCAGCCCCAGCATTTT.

V is TRBV6-6 and J is TRBJ2-7; no firm D call. The CDR3 runs to 13 residues. V was cut by 2 bases and J by 8 bases, with 13 bases left in between. Germline assignment: CDR1 MNHNY and CDR2 SVGAGI (reference sequence). CDR3 in DNA: TGTGCCAGCAGTTACATGGCAGGTAACCAGCAGTACTTC. This encodes CASSYMAGNQQYF.

J is TRBJ2-2 and V is TRBV28; perhaps TRBD1 as D (5 bases). CDR1 and CDR2 from the germline V gene are MDHEN and SYDVKM. The CDR3 consists of 17 residues. V shed 6 bases and J shed 6 bases, with 23 bases lying between them. CDR3 loop: CASRTVPGKLAAGELFF. In DNA, the CDR3 is TGTGCCAGCAGAACGGTACCAGGGAAGTTGGCGGCCGGGGAGCTGTTTTTT.

J is TRBJ2-3 and V is TRBV24-1; 8 bases line up with TRBD2. The V gene end was trimmed by 0 bases and the J gene end by 8 bases; junction bases not matched to a gene: 9. The CDR3 contains 16 residues. Germline values: CDR1 KGHDR, CDR2 SFDVKD. The CDR3 loop reads CATSDLPRGVEGTQYF. The CDR3 DNA reads as TGTGCCACCAGTGATTTGCCGCGGGGGGTAGAGGGTACGCAGTATTTT.

This sequence joins TRBV29-1 and TRBJ1-1, with 8 bases identical to TRBD1. J was trimmed by 4 bases and V by 3 bases; bases with no gene match: 10. CDR3 length: 15 amino acids. CDR1 is SQVTM and CDR2 is ANQGSEA in the germline V gene. The CDR3 spells CSVDYGTGGATEAFF. CDR3 coding DNA: TGCAGCGTTGATTACGGGACAGGAGGGGCCACTGAAGCTTTCTTT.

The chain uses TRBV5-6 and TRBJ1-4, with D possibly matching TRBD1 (5 bases). The CDR3 is made up of 14 amino acids. Germline CDR1 is SGHDT and CDR2 is YYEEEE. V lost 3 bases to trimming and J lost 2 bases, with 8 bases between them. CDR3 amino acids: CASSSGRTNEKLFF. The CDR3 nucleotides are TGTGCCAGCAGCTCAGGGAGGACTAATGAAAAACTGTTTTTT.

The V gene is TRBV3-1 (or the pseudogene TRBV3-2), the J gene TRBJ1-2; D uncertain. Trimming shortened V by 4 bases and J by 4 bases, and 10 bases separated the two germline ends. The CDR3 has 13 residues. Germline CDR1 and CDR2: LGHDT and YNNKEL (reference sequence). The CDR3 sequence: CASSRERPYGYTF. Written as DNA, the CDR3 is TGTGCCAGCAGCCGGGAGAGGCCCTATGGCTACACCTTC.

This clone was observed once. V is TRBV15 and J is TRBJ1-2; TRBD1 matches at 8 bases. This CDR3 spans 15 amino acids. Germline assignment: CDR1 LNHNV and CDR2 YYDKDF (reference sequence). J gave up 5 bases and V 4 bases, and 9 bases lay outside the gene matches. CDR3 loop: CATSIRQGTGYGYTF. In DNA, the CDR3 is TGTGCCACCAGCATACGACAGGGGACGGGGTATGGCTACACCTTC. Complete variable domain (other parts from reference TRBV15 and TRBJ1-2): DAMVIQNPRYQVTQFGKPVTLSCSQTLNHNVMYWYQQKSSQAPKLLFHYYDKDFNNEADTPDNFQSRRPNTSFCFLDIRSPGLGDTAMYLCATSIRQGTGYGYTFGSGTRLTVV.

J is TRBJ2-7 and V is TRBV5-8; 8 bases match TRBD1. This CDR3 contains 15 residues. Germline CDR1 and CDR2: SGHTS and YDEGEE. With 4 bases clipped from V and 3 bases from J, the junction kept 9 bases outside the gene matches. CDR3 sequence (DNA): TGTGCCAGCAGCAAAACCGGGACAGGAGTCTACGAGCAGTACTTC. Its translation is CASSKTGTGVYEQYF.

V is TRBV4-2 and J is TRBJ1-6, with 9 bases lining up with TRBD1. The CDR3 is 15 amino acids. CDR1 and CDR2 from the germline V gene are LGHNA and YNFKEQ. V shed 4 bases, J shed 7 bases, and the junction held 5 bases outside the gene matches. The CDR3 coding sequence is TGTGCCAGCAGCCGGGACAGGGCTTCCAATTCACCCCTCCACTTT. It codes for CASSRDRASNSPLHF.

V usage is TRBV3-1 (or the pseudogene TRBV3-2) and J usage is TRBJ2-2; D gene unclear. Germline V gene data show CDR1 as LGHDT and CDR2 as YNNKEL (reference sequence). V shed 4 bases and J shed 7 bases, with 10 bases lying between them. CDR3 length: 13 amino acids. The CDR3 here is CASSPPLHGELFF. CDR3 bases: TGTGCCAGCAGCCCGCCACTACACGGGGAGCTGTTTTTT.

The rearrangement uses TRBV13 and TRBJ2-7; possible D gene TRBD1, 5 bases. Germline values: CDR1 PRHDT, CDR2 FYEKMQ (reference sequence). This CDR3 contains 14 residues. Trimming stripped 1 base from V and 5 bases from J, with 12 bases between. In DNA form, the CDR3 reads TGTGCCAGCAGCTTAGATCAGGGTTCTAACGAGCAGTACTTC. Its protein is CASSLDQGSNEQYF.

The V and J genes are TRBV11-3 and TRBJ2-6, with a weak D call TRBD1 (6 bases). In germline, CDR1 is SGHNT, CDR2 YENEEA. The V end was cut by 5 bases, the J end by 0 bases, with 17 bases between. The CDR3 is made up of 18 amino acids. The CDR3: CASSPTGTISSGANVLTF. The CDR3 region has the DNA TGTGCCAGCAGCCCCACCGGGACAATTAGCTCTGGGGCCAACGTCCTGACTTTC.

V is TRBV4-1 and J is TRBJ2-1; TRBD2 matches 9 bases. Germline V gene data show CDR1 as MGHRA and CDR2 as YSYEKL. The CDR3 extends over 17 amino acids. J lost 0 bases, V lost 0 bases, and 3 bases had no gene match. CDR3: CASSQEGGGVSYNEQFF. CDR3 bases: TGCGCCAGCAGCCAAGAAGGCGGGGGGGTCTCCTACAATGAGCAGTTCTTC.

The table lists this clone with a count of one. This chain connects TRBV7-2 to TRBJ1-2; TRBD1 matches at 7 bases. The germline gives CDR1 SGHTA, CDR2 FQGNSA. CDR3 length: 16 amino acids. The ends lost 5 bases at V and 6 bases at J; junction bases unmatched: 15. In DNA, the CDR3 is TGTGCCAGCAGCCCCGGCCCCGGACAGGCAAGGCATGGCTACACCTTC. Amino acids: CASSPGPGQARHGYTF. The whole variable domain, remainder taken from reference TRBV7-2 and TRBJ1-2, is GAGVSQSPSNKVTEKGKDVELRCDPISGHTALYWYRQSLGQGLEFLIYFQGNSAPDKSGLPSDRFSAERTGGSVSTLTIQRTQQEDSAVYLCASSPGPGQARHGYTFGSGTRLTVV.

V is TRBV7-9 and J is TRBJ1-2, with 7 bases aligning to TRBD1. In germline, CDR1 is SEHNR, CDR2 FQNEAQ (reference sequence). This CDR3 has 14 amino acids. Germline trimming cut 1 base from V and 6 bases from J; bases unmatched to any gene: 5. The CDR3, as DNA: TGTGCCAGCAGCTTAGAACCGACAGGGAATGGCTACACCTTC. Protein sequence: CASSLEPTGNGYTF. The complete variable domain, with remaining parts taken from reference TRBV7-9 and TRBJ1-2, reads DTGVSQNPRHKITKRGQNVTFRCDPISEHNRLYWYRQTLGQGPEFLTYFQNEAQLEKSRLLSDRFSAERPKGSFSTLEIQRTEQGDSAMYLCASSLEPTGNGYTFGSGTRLTVV.

The chain is built from TRBV5-1 and TRBJ2-1; 9 bases match TRBD2. Looked up from germline, CDR1 is SGHRS and CDR2 is YFSETQ. Trimming cost V 0 bases and J 7 bases; bases outside gene matches: 8. This CDR3 has 16 residues. CDR3 nucleotide sequence: TGCGCCAGCAGCTTGGCCGTGGCTAGCGGGGCTAATGAGCAGTTCTTC. Protein: CASSLAVASGANEQFF. Full variable domain (rest looked up from reference TRBV5-1 and TRBJ2-1): KAGVTQTPRYLIKTRGQQVTLSCSPISGHRSVSWYQQTPGQGLQFLFEYFSETQRNKGNFPGRFSGRQFSNSRSEMNVSTLELGDSALYLCASSLAVASGANEQFFGPGTRLTVL.